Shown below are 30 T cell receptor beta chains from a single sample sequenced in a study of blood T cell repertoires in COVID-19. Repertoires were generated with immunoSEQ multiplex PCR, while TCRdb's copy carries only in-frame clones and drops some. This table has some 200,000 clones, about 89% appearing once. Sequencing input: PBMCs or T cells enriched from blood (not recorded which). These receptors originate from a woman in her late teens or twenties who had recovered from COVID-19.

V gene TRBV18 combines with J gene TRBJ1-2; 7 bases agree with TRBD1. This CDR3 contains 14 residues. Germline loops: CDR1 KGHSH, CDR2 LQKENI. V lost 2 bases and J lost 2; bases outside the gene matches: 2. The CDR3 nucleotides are TGTGCCAGCTCACCAACGGGACAGAACTATGGCTACACCTTC. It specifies CASSPTGQNYGYTF.

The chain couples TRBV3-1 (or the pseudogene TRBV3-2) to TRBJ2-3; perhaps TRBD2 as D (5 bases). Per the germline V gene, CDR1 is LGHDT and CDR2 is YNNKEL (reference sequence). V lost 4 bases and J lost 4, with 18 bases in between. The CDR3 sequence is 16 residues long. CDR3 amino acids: CASSPRRTLSADTQYF. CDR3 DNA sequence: TGTGCCAGCAGCCCCAGGAGGACCCTCAGCGCAGATACGCAGTATTTT.

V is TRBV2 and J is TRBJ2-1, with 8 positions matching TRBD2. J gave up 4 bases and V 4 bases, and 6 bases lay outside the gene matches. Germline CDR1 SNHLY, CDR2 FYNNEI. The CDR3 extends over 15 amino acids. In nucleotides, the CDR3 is TGTGCCAGCAGTGGAAGGACTAGCCAGTACAATGAGCAGTTCTTC. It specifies CASSGRTSQYNEQFF.

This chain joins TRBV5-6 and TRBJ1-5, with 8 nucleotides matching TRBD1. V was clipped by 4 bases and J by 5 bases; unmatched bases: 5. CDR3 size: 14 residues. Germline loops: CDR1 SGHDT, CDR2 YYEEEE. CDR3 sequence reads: CASSTGTGHQPQHF. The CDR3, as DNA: TGTGCCAGCAGCACGGGGACAGGTCATCAGCCCCAGCATTTT. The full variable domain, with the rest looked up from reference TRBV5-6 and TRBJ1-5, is DAGVTQSPTHLIKTRGQQVTLRCSPKSGHDTVSWYQQALGQGPQFIFQYYEEEERQRGNFPDRFSGHQFPNYSSELNVNALLLGDSALYLCASSTGTGHQPQHFGDGTRLSIL.

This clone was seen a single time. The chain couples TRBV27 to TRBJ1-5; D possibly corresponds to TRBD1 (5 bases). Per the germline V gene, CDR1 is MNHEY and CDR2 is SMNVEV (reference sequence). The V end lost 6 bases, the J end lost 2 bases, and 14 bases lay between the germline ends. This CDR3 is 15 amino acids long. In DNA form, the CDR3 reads TGTGCCAGCAGCCCCTGGGGGGTACGCAATCAGCCCCAGCATTTT. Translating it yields CASSPWGVRNQPQHF.

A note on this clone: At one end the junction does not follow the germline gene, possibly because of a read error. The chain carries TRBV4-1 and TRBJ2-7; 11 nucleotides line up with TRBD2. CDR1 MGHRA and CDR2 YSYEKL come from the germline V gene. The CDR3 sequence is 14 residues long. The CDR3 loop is CASSQGLGTSGFNF. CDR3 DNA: TGCGCCAGCAGCCAAGGTCTTGGGACTAGCGGTTTTAACTTC.

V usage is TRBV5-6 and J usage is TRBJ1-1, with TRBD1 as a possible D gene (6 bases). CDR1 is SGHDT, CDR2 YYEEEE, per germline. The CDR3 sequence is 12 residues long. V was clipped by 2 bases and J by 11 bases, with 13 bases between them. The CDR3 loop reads CASSFTGGWAFF. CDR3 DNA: TGTGCCAGCAGCTTCACGGGGGGCTGGGCTTTCTTT.

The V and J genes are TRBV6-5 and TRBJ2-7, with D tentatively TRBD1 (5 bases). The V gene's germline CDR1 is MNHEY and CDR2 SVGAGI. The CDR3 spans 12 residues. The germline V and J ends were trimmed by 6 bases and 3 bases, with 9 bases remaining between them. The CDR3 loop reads CASRPDSYEQYF. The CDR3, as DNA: TGTGCCAGCAGACCCGACAGCTACGAGCAGTACTTC.

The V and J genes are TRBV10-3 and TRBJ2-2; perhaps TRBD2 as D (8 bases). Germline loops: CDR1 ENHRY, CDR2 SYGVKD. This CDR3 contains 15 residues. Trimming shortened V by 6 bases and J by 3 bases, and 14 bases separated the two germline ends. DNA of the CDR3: TGTGCCATCAGACAGGGGCGGGGGGACACCGGGGAGCTGTTTTTT. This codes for CAIRQGRGDTGELFF.

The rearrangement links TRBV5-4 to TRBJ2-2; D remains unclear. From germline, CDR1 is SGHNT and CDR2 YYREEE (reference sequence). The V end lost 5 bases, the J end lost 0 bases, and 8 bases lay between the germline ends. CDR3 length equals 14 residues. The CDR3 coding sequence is TGTGCCAGCAGACCTAGAGCGAACACCGGGGAGCTGTTTTTT. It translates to CASRPRANTGELFF.

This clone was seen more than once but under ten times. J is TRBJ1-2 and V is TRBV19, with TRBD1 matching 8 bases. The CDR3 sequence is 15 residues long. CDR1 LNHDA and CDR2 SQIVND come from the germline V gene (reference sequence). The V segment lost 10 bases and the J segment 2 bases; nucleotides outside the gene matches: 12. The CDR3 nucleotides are TGTGCCACTAACACGACAGGGGCGCACAACTATGGCTACACCTTC. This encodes CATNTTGAHNYGYTF.

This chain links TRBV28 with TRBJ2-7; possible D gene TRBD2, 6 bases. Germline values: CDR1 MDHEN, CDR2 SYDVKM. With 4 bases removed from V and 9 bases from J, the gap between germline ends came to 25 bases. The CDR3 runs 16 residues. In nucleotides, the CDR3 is TGTGCCAGCAGTTCCAGCTACGGGGGTCACGGGACGGGGCAGTACTTC. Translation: CASSSSYGGHGTGQYF.

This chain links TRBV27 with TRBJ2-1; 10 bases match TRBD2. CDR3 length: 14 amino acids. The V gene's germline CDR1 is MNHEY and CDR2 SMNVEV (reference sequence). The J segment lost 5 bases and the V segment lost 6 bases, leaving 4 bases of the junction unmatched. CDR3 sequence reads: CASRLAGDNNEQFF. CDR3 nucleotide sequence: TGTGCCAGCAGGCTAGCGGGAGACAACAATGAGCAGTTCTTC.

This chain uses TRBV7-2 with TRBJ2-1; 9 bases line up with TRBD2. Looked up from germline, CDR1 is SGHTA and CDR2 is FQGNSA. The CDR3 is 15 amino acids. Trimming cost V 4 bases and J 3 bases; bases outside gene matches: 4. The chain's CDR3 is CASSSAGGLYNEQFF. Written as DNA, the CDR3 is TGTGCCAGCAGCTCAGCGGGAGGCCTCTACAATGAGCAGTTCTTC.

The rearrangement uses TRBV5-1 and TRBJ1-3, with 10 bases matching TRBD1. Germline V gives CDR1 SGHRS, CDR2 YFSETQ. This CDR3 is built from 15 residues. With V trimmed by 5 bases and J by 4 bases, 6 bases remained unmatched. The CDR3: CASRGQGMEGNTIYF. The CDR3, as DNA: TGCGCCAGCAGGGGACAGGGGATGGAGGGAAACACCATATATTTT. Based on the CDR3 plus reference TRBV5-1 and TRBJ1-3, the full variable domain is KAGVTQTPRYLIKTRGQQVTLSCSPISGHRSVSWYQQTPGQGLQFLFEYFSETQRNKGNFPGRFSGRQFSNSRSEMNVSTLELGDSALYLCASRGQGMEGNTIYFGEGSWLTVV.

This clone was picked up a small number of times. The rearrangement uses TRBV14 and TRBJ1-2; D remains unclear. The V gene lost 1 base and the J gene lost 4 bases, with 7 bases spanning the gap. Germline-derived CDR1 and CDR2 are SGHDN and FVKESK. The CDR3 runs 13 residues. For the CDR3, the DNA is TGTGCCAGCAGCCAAGCTTCCCGCTATGGCTACACCTTC. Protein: CASSQASRYGYTF. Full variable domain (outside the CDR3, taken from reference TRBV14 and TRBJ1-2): EAGVTQFPSHSVIEKGQTVTLRCDPISGHDNLYWYRRVMGKEIKFLLHFVKESKQDESGMPNNRFLAERTGGTYSTLKVQPAELEDSGVYFCASSQASRYGYTFGSGTRLTVV.

For the CDR3, the DNA is TGTGCCAGCAGTTCGACAGGGGCGGGAGCCAAAAACATTCAGTACTTC. Its translation: CASSSTGAGAKNIQYF. V is TRBV2 and J is TRBJ2-4; 8 bases map to TRBD1. Germline V gene data show CDR1 as SNHLY and CDR2 as FYNNEI. The CDR3 loop spans 16 amino acids. The J segment lost 0 bases and the V segment lost 5 bases, leaving 6 bases of the junction unmatched.

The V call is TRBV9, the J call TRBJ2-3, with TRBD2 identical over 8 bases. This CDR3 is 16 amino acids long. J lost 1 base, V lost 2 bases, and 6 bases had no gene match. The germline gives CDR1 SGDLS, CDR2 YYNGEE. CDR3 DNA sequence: TGTGCCAGCAGCGTGGGCCTAGCGGGCCGCACAGATACGCAGTATTTT. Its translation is CASSVGLAGRTDTQYF.

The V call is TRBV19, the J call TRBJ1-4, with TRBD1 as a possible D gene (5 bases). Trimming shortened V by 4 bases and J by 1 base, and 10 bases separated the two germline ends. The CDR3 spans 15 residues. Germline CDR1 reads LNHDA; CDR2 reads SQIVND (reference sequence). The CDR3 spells CASSTDRGTNEKLFF. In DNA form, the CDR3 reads TGTGCCAGTAGTACAGACAGAGGAACTAATGAAAAACTGTTTTTT.

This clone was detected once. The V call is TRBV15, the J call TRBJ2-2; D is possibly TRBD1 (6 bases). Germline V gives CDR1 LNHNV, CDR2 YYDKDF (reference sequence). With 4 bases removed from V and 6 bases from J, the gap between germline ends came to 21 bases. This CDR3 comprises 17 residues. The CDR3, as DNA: TGTGCCACCAGCAAAGATGAGGGGGTAGTTAAGTCCGGGGAGCTGTTTTTT. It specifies CATSKDEGVVKSGELFF. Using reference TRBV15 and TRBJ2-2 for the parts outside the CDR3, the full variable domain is DAMVIQNPRYQVTQFGKPVTLSCSQTLNHNVMYWYQQKSSQAPKLLFHYYDKDFNNEADTPDNFQSRRPNTSFCFLDIRSPGLGDTAMYLCATSKDEGVVKSGELFFGEGSRLTVL.

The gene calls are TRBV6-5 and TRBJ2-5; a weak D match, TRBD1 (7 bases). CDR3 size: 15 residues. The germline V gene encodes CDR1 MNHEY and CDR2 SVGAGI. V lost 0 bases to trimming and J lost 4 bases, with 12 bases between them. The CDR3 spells CASSYSDQGGETQYF. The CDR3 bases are TGTGCCAGCAGTTACTCGGATCAGGGGGGAGAGACCCAGTACTTC.

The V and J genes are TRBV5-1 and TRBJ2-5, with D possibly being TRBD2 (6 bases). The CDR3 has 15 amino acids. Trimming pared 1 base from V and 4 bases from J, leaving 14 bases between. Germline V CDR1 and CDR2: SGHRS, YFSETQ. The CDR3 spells CASSLLGGVGETQYF. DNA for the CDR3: TGCGCCAGCAGCTTGTTGGGGGGTGTCGGAGAGACCCAGTACTTC. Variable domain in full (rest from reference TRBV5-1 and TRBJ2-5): KAGVTQTPRYLIKTRGQQVTLSCSPISGHRSVSWYQQTPGQGLQFLFEYFSETQRNKGNFPGRFSGRQFSNSRSEMNVSTLELGDSALYLCASSLLGGVGETQYFGPGTRLLVL.

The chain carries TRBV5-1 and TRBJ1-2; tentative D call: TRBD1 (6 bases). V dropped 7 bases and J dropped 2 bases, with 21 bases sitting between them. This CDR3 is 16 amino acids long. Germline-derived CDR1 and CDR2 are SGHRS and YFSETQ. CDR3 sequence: CASGNGGRVLNYGYTF. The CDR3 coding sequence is TGCGCCAGCGGCAACGGGGGGCGCGTCCTCAACTATGGCTACACCTTC.

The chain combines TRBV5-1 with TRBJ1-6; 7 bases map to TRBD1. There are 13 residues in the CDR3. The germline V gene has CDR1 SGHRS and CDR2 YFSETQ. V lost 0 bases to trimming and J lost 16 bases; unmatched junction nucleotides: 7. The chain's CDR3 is CASSLGDREKLHF. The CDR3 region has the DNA TGCGCCAGCAGCTTGGGGGACAGAGAAAAACTCCACTTT.

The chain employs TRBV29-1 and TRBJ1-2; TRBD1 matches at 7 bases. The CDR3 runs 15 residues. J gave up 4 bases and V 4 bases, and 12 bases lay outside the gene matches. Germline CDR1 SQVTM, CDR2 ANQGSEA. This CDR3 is CSVGDRDSQPYGYTF. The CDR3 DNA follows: TGCAGCGTTGGGGACCGGGACAGCCAGCCCTATGGCTACACCTTC. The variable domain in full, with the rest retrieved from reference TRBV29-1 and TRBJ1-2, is SAVISQKPSRDICQRGTSLTIQCQVDSQVTMMFWYRQQPGQSLTLIATANQGSEATYESGFVIDKFPISRPNLTFSTLTVSNMSPEDSSIYLCSVGDRDSQPYGYTFGSGTRLTVV.

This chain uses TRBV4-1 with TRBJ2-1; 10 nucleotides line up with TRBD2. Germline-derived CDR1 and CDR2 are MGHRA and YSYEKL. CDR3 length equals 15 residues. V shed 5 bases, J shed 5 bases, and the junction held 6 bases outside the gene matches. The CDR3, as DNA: TGCGCCAGCAGCTTTTCCCTAGCGGGGGACAATGAGCAGTTCTTC. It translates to CASSFSLAGDNEQFF.

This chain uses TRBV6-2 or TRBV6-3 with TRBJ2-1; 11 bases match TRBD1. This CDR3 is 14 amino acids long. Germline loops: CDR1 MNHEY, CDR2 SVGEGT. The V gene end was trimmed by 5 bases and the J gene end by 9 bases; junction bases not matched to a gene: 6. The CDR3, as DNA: TGTGCCAGCAGTCCACCGGGACAGGGGGTTGAGCAGTTCTTC. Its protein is CASSPPGQGVEQFF.

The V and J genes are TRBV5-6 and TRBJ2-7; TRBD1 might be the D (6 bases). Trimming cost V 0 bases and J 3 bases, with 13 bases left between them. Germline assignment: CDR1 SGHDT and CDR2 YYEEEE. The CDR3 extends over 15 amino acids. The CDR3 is CASSLAPLGGYEQYF. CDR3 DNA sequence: TGTGCCAGCAGCTTGGCCCCCTTAGGGGGCTACGAGCAGTACTTC.

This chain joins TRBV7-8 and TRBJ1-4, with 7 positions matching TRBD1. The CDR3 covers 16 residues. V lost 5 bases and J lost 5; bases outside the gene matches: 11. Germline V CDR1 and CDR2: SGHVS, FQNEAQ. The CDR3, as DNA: TGTGCCAGCAGCGCAACGCCGGGACAGACCAATGAAAAACTGTTTTTT. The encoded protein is CASSATPGQTNEKLFF.

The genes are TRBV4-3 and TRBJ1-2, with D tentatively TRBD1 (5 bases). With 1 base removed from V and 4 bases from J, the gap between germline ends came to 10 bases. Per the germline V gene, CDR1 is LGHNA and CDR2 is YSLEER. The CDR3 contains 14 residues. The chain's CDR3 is CASSQVRGSYGYTF. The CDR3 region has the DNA TGCGCCAGCAGCCAAGTAAGGGGAAGCTATGGCTACACCTTC.